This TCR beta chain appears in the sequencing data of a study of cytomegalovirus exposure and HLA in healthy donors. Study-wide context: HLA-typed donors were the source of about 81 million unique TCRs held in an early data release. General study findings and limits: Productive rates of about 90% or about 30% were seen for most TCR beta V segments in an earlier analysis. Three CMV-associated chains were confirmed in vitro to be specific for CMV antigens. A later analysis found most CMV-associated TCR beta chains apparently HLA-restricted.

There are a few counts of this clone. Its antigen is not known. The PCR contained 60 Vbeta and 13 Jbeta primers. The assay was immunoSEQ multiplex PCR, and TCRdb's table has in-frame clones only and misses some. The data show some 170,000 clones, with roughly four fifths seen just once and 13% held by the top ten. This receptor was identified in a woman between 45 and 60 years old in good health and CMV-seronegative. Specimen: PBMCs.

CDR3 amino acids: CASSQGQGYYNEQFF. The DNA of the CDR3 is TGTGCCAGCAGCCAGGGACAGGGGTATTACAATGAGCAGTTCTTC. The chain links TRBV14 to TRBJ2-1, with TRBD1 identical over 10 bases. The CDR3 is 15 amino acids. Looked up from germline, CDR1 is SGHDN and CDR2 is FVKESK. The ends lost 3 bases at V and 4 bases at J; junction bases unmatched: 3.